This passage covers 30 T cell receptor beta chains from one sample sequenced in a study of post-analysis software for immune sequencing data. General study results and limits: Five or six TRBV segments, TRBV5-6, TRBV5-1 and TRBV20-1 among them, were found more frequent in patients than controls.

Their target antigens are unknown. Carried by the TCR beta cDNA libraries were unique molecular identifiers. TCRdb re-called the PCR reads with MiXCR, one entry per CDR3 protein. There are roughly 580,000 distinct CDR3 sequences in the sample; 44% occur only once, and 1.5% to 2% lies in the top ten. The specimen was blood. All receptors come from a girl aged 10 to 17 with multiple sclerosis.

The CDR3 bases are TGCAGCGTTGGGGCGCGGGAGAACATTCAGTACTTC. Translating it yields CSVGARENIQYF. The V and J genes are TRBV29-1 and TRBJ2-4, with 7 bases fitting TRBD2. This CDR3 is built from 12 residues. The V segment lost 4 bases and the J segment 7 bases; nucleotides outside the gene matches: 4. The V gene's germline CDR1 is SQVTM and CDR2 ANQGSEA.

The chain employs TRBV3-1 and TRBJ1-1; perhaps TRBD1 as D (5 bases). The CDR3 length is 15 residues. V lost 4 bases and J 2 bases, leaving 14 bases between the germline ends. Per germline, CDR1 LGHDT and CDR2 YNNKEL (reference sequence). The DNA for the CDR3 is TGTGCCAGCAGCCCGATGCTGGGACCTAACACTGAAGCTTTCTTT. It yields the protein CASSPMLGPNTEAFF.

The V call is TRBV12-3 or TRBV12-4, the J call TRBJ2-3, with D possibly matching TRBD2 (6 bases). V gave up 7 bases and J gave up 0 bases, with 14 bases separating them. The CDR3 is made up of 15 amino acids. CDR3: CASTEPGASTDTQYF. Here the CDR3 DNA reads TGTGCCAGCACCGAACCGGGAGCTAGCACAGATACGCAGTATTTT.

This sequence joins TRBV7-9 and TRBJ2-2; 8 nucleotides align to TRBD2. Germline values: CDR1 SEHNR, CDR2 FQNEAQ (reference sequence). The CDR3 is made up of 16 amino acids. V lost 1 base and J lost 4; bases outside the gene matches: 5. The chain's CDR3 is CASSLEPSGLTGELFF. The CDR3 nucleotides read TGTGCCAGCAGCTTAGAGCCTAGCGGGCTCACCGGGGAGCTGTTTTTT.

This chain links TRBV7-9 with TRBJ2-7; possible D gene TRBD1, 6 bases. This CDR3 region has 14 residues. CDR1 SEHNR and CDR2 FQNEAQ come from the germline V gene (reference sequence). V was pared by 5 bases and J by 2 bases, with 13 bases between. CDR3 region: CASSPKQGPYEQYF. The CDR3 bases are TGTGCCAGCAGCCCGAAGCAGGGGCCCTACGAGCAGTACTTC.

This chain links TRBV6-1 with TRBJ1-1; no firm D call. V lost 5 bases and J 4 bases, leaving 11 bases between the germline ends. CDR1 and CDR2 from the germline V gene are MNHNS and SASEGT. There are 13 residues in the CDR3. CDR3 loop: CASSTSGTTEAFF. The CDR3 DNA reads TGTGCCAGCAGTACCTCTGGTACCACTGAAGCTTTCTTT.

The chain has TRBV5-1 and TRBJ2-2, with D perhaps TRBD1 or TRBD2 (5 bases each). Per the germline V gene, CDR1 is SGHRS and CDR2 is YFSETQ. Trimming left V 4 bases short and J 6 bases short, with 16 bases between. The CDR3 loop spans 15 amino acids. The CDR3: CASSEGRMGPGELFF. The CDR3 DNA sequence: TGCGCCAGCAGCGAGGGTCGGATGGGACCCGGGGAGCTGTTTTTT.

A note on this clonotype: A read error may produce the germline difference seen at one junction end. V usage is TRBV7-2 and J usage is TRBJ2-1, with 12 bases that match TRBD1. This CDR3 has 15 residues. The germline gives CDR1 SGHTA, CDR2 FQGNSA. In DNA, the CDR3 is TGTGCCAGCGGCTTAGGGACAGGGGGCTTCAATGAGCAGTTCTTC. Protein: CASGLGTGGFNEQFF.

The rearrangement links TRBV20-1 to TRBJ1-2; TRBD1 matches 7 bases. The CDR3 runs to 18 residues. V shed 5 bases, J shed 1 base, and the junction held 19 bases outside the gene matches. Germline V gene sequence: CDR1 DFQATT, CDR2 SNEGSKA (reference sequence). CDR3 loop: CSARILSGQTSRNYGYTF. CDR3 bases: TGCAGTGCTCGAATTCTTTCGGGACAGACCTCACGTAACTATGGCTACACCTTC.

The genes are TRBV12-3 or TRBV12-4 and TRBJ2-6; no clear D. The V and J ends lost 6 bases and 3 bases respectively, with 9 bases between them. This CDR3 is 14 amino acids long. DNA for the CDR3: TGTGCCAGCAGCATTGCTCATGGGGCCAACGTCCTGACTTTC. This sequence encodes CASSIAHGANVLTF.

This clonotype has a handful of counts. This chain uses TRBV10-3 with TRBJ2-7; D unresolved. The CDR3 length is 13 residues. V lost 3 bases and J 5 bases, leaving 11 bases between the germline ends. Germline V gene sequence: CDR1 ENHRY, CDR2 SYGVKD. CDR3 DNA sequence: TGTGCCATCAGTGAAGATAGACGCGACGAGCAGTACTTC. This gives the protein CAISEDRRDEQYF.

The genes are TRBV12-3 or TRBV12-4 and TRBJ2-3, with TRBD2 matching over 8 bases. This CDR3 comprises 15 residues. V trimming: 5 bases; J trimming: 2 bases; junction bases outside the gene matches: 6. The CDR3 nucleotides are TGTGCCAGCAGTGAAAGCGGGGGAGTCACAGATACGCAGTATTTT. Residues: CASSESGGVTDTQYF.

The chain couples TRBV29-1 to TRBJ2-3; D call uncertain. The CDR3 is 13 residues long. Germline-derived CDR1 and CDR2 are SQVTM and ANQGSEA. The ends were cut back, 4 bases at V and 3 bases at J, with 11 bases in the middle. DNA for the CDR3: TGCAGCGTTGCAACTTTAGGGACAGATACGCAGTATTTT. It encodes CSVATLGTDTQYF.

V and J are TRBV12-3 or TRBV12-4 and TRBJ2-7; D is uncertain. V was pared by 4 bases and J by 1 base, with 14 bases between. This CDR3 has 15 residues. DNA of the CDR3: TGTGCCAGCAGTTCGCGACAAATGCGATCCTACGAGCAGTACTTC. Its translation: CASSSRQMRSYEQYF.

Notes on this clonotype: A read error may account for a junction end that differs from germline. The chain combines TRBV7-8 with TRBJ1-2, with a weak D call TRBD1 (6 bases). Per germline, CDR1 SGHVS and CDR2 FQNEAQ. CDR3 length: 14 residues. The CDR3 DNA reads TGTGCCAGCAGCTTAGCTCAGAACAGGGATGGCCACACCTTC. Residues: CASSLAQNRDGHTF.

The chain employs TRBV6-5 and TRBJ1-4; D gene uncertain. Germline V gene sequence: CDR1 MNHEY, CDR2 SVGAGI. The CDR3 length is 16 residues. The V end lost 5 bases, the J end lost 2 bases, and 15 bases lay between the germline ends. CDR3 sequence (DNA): TGTGCCAGCAGTCCCGGGCAGGCCCCTACTAATGAAAAACTGTTTTTT. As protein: CASSPGQAPTNEKLFF.

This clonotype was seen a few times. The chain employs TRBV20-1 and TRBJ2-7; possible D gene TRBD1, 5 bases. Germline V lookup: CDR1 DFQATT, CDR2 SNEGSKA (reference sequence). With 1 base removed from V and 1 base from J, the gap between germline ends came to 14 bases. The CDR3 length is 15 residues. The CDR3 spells CSARAHKGPSYEQYF. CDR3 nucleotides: TGCAGTGCTAGAGCCCACAAGGGGCCTTCCTACGAGCAGTACTTC.

The CDR3 protein is CASSYTRPKEQYF. The CDR3 coding sequence is TGTGCCAGCAGTTACACCCGGCCTAAGGAGCAGTACTTC. V and J are TRBV6-6 and TRBJ2-7; no clear D gene. Germline V gene lookup returns CDR1 MNHNY and CDR2 SVGAGI (reference sequence). The CDR3 runs to 13 residues. Trimming took off 2 bases at V and 7 bases at J, with 12 bases between the two ends.

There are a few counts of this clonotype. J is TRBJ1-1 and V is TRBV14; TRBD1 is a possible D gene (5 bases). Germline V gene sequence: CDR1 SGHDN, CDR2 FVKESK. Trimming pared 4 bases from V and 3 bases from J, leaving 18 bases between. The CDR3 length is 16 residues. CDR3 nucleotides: TGTGCCAGCAGCCTCATCAGAGGGCAGGGAGACACTGAAGCTTTCTTT. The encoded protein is CASSLIRGQGDTEAFF.

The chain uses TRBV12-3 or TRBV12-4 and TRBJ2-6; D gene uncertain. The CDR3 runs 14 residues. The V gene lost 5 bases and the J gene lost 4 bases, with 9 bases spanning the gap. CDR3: CASSLHAGANVLTF. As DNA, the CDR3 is TGTGCCAGCAGTCTGCATGCCGGGGCCAACGTCCTGACTTTC.

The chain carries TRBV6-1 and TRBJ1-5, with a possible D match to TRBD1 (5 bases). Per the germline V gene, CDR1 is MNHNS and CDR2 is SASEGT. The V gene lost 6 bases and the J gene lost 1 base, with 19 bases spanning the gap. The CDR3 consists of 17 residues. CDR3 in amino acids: CASRMVGTGLSNQPQHF. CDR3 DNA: TGTGCCAGCAGGATGGTCGGCACAGGATTGAGCAATCAGCCCCAGCATTTT.

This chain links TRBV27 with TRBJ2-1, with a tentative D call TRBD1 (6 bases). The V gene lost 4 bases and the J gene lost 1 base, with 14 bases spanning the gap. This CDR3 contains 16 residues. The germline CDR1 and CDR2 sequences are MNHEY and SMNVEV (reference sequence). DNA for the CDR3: TGTGCCAGCAGTTCCACAGGGTTTGGGTCCTACAATGAGCAGTTCTTC. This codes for CASSSTGFGSYNEQFF.

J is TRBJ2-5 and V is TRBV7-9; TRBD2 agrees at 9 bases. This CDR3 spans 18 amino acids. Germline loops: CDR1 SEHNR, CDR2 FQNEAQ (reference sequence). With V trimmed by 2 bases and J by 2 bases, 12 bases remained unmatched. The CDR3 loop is CASSLPLVVAGEQETQYF. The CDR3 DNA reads TGTGCCAGCAGCTTACCCCTCGTGGTAGCGGGGGAGCAAGAGACCCAGTACTTC.

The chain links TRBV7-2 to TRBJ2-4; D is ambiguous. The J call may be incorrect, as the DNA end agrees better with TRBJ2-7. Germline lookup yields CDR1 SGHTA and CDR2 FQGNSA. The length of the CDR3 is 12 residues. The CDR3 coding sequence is TGTGCCAGCAGCCCCCCGGTTGGCGAGCAGTACTTC. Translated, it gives CASSPPVGEQYF.

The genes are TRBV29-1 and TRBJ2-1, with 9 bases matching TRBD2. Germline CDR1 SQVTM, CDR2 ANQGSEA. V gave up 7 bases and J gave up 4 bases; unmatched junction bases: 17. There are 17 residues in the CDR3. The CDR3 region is CSGGGLAGPSNYNEQFF. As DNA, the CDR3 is TGCAGCGGAGGGGGGCTAGCGGGACCTTCTAATTACAATGAGCAGTTCTTC.

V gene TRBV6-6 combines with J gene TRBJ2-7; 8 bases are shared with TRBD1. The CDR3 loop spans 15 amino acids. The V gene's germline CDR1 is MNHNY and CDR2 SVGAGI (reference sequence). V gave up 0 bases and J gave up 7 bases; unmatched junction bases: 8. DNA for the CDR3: TGTGCCAGCAGTTACTCCGGACAGGGAAGATTAGAGCAGTACTTC. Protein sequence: CASSYSGQGRLEQYF.

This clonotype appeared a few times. CDR3 in amino acids: CSARAGSSDTQYF. The CDR3 DNA is TGCAGTGCTAGAGCAGGGAGCTCAGATACGCAGTATTTT. The chain links TRBV20-1 to TRBJ2-3; D may match TRBD1 or TRBD2 (5 bases each). Germline CDR1 is DFQATT and CDR2 is SNEGSKA (reference sequence). The CDR3 consists of 13 residues. V gave up 1 base and J gave up 4 bases, with 9 bases separating them.

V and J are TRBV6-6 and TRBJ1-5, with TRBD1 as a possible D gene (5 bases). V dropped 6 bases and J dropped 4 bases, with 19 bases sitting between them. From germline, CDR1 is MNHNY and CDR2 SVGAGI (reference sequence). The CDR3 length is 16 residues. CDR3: CASSQGFGVYNQPQHF. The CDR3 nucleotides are TGTGCCAGCAGCCAGGGTTTTGGGGTCTATAATCAGCCCCAGCATTTT.

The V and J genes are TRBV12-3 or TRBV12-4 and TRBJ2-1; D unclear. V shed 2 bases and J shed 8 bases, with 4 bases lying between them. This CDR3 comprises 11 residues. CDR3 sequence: CASSLQYEQFF. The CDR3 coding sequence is TGTGCCAGCAGTTTACAGTATGAGCAGTTCTTC.

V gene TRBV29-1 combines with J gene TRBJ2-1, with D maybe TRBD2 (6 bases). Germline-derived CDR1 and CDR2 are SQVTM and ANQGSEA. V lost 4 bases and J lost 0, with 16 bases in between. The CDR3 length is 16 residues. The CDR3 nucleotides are TGCAGCGTTGGGGGTGAACTAGCTAGCTCCTACAATGAGCAGTTCTTC. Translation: CSVGGELASSYNEQFF.